This TCR beta chain was identified in a study of cytomegalovirus exposure and HLA in healthy donors. Overall study results and limits: Follow-up analysis seemed to connect common viral pathogens with several of the most significant clusters identified. HLA restriction was apparent for most CMV-associated TCR beta chains in a later analysis. Versus the approximately 720-donor mean, an Asian-associated ancestry cluster reportedly showed fewer N-insertions in a later analysis. Researchers had no immune exposure information except CMV serostatus available.

It was with 60 Vbeta and 13 Jbeta primers that the PCR ran. Clones were sequenced by immunoSEQ multiplex PCR, and TCRdb holds only the in-frame ones, with some missing. This sample has 95,000 to 120,000 clones; over 55% occur once, and the top ten carry about 7.7%. Trimming stripped 8 bases from V and 4 bases from J, with 6 bases between. The CDR3 is 11 amino acids. From germline, CDR1 is SNHLY and CDR2 FYNNEI. Points on this clone: Antigen: not known.

This clonotype originated in a man aged 18 to 30 in good health and CMV-seropositive. Sequenced sample: PBMCs. V gene TRBV2 combines with J gene TRBJ1-5; D remains ambiguous. DNA of the CDR3: TGTGCCAGCGCGCTAAATCAGCCCCAGCATTTT. Amino acid sequence: CASALNQPQHF. Full variable domain (remainder filled in from reference TRBV2 and TRBJ1-5): EPEVTQTPSHQVTQMGQEVILRCVPISNHLYFYWYRQILGQKVEFLVSFYNNEISEKSEIFDDQFSVERPDGSNFTLKIRSTKLEDSAMYFCASALNQPQHFGDGTRLSIL.